Sequencing of this T cell receptor beta chain was carried out in a study of cytomegalovirus exposure and HLA in healthy donors. The CDR3 has 12 amino acids. Germline CDR1 MNHEY, CDR2 SVGAGI. V lost 8 bases to trimming and J lost 5 bases; unmatched junction nucleotides: 4. The PCR employed 60 Vbeta primers together with 13 Jbeta primers. Using immunoSEQ multiplex PCR, the repertoire was profiled, and TCRdb retains in-frame clones only, with some absent. The repertoire includes 100,000 to 150,000 clones, around 76% of them detected once, and 13% sits in the top ten. The chain has TRBV6-5 and TRBJ2-7; TRBD1 agrees at 9 bases. This receptor was obtained from a woman aged 55 to 70 in good health and CMV-seropositive. The sample comprised PBMCs. The CDR3 DNA is TGTGCCAGCCGGGACAGGGAGGACGAGCAGTACTTC. Its protein is CASRDREDEQYF.